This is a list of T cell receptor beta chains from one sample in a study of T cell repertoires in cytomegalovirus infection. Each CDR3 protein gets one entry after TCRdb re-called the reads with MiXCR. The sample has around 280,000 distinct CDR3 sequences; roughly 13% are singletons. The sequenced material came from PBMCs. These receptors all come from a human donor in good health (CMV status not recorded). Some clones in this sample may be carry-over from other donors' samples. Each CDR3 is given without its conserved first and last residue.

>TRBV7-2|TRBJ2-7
ASSQLAGGGRGYEQY
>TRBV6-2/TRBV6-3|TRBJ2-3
ASRAGIADTQY
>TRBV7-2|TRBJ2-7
ASSLTGVYEQY
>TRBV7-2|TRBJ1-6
ASSLEAGQTNSPLH
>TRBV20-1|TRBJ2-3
SARPGQLTDTQY
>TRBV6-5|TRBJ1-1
ASSDIAGDPEAF
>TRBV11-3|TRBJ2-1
ASSRGSDPGNEQF
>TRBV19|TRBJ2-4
ASSLSGAQKRNIQY
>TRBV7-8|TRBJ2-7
ASSYPPGQGSHEQY
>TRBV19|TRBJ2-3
ASSGTTIRSTQY
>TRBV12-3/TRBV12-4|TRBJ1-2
ASSQSPGSVLDGYT
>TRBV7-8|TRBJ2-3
ASRLSGGAQDTQY
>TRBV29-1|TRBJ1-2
SVEDEGARHGYT
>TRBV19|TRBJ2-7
ATSDGSKSSYEQY
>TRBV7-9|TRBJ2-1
ASSLDANNEQF
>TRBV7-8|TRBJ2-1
ASSYGRLAGGNEQF
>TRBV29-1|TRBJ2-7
SVGQIYEQY
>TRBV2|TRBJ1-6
ASSSGVSPLH
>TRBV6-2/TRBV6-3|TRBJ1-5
ASTFVGGQPQH
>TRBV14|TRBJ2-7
ASSQGVEQY
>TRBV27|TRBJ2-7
ASRGPRHEQY
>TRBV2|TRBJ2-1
ASVGAGPQAYNEQF
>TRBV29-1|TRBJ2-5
SVSPGVRVETQY
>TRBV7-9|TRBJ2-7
ASSPRTGGAYEQY
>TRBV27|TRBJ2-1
ASSFYGLAGGSDEQF
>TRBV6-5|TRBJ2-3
ASRGLLDTQY
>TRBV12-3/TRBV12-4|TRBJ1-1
ASSLSLNTEAF
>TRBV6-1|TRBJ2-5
ASGGVGETQY
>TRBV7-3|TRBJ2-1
ASSRSQGQGYEQF
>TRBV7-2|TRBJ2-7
ASSWSIYYEQY